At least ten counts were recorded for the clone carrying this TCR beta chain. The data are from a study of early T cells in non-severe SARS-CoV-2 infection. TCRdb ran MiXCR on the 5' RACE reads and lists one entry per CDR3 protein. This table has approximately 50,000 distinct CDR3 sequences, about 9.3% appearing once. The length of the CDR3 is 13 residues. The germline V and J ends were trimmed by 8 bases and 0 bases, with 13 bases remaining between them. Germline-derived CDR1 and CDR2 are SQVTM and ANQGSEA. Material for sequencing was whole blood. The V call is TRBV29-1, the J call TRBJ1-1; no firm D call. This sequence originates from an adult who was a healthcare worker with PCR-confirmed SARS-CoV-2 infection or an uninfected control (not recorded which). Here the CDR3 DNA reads TGCAGCACGCGACCACTGGTGAACACTGAAGCTTTCTTT. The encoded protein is CSTRPLVNTEAFF. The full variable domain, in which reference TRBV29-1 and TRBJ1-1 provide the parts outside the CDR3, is SAVISQKPSRDICQRGTSLTIQCQVDSQVTMMFWYRQQPGQSLTLIATANQGSEATYESGFVIDKFPISRPNLTFSTLTVSNMSPEDSSIYLCSTRPLVNTEAFFGQGTRLTVV.